The 20 T cell receptor beta chains listed next were all sequenced from one sample in a study of T cells in women clearing cervical HPV infection. Here immunoSEQ multiplex PCR was the method, and the copy in TCRdb shows in-frame clones only, minus some. The table gives approximately 12,000 clones; the top ten clones make up around 10% of it. Source material: blood buffy coat. These receptors were collected from a woman aged 18-70 years with a cervical HPV16 infection that either progressed to CIN3+ or cleared (not recorded which).

Points on this clone: With the read ending 3 residues before the CDR3 end, the germline J gene is used to fill in that end. The rearrangement links TRBV10-3 to TRBJ2-7; 8 bases fit TRBD1. This CDR3 has 13 residues. V lost 10 bases and J lost 3; bases outside the gene matches: 8. Looked up from germline, CDR1 is ENHRY and CDR2 is SYGVKD. The CDR3 DNA, read in part, is TGTGCCACCCCGACAGGGGTCCGCTACGAG. This sequence encodes CATPTGVRYE. The full CDR3 is CATPTGVRYEQYF.

Regarding this clone: Read sequence stops 3 residues before the CDR3 end, and the germline J gene provides the missing end. The chain is built from TRBV11-2 and TRBJ2-5; weak D call: TRBD1 (5 bases). The V end lost 5 bases, the J end lost 1 base, and 11 bases lay between the germline ends. Germline CDR1 is SGHAT and CDR2 is FQNNGV. CDR3 length: 14 amino acids. Incomplete CDR3 DNA: TGTGCCAGCAGCCCCAACCAGGGCCAAGAGACC. This codes for CASSPNQGQET. The whole CDR3 protein reads CASSPNQGQETQYF.

On this clone itself: The missing CDR3 end, 3 residues past where the read stops, is filled in from the germline J gene. V is TRBV20-1 and J is TRBJ1-2, with D perhaps matching TRBD1 (5 bases). V lost 6 bases, J lost 5 bases, and 10 bases lay in between. The germline gives CDR1 DFQATT, CDR2 SNEGSKA (reference sequence). This CDR3 has 11 amino acids. The DNA read from the CDR3 is TGCAGTGCGCCGGGGGTGTATGGC. It specifies CSAPGVYG. The entire CDR3 sequence reads CSAPGVYGYTF.

CDR3 protein: CASSLLAGAGTDTQYF. CDR3 bases read: TGTGCCAGCAGCTTACTAGCGGGGGCGGGCACAGATACG. V is TRBV7-6 and J is TRBJ2-3, with TRBD2 identical over 10 bases. The CDR3 end falls 3 residues outside the read, so it is completed with the germline J gene. CDR1 and CDR2 from the germline V gene are SGHVS and FNYEAQ. V shed 2 bases, J shed 1 base, and the junction held 3 bases outside the gene matches. This CDR3 has 16 amino acids.

Regarding this clone: The CDR3 end falls 3 residues outside the read, so it is completed with the germline J gene. This chain joins TRBV30 and TRBJ1-4, with D perhaps TRBD1 (5 bases). Germline values: CDR1 GTSNPN, CDR2 SVGIG (reference sequence). This CDR3 contains 16 residues. The CDR3 bases that were read are TGTGCCTGGACCCCGGGGACTGCGATTTATAATTCACCA. Translating it yields CAWTPGTAIYNSP. The whole CDR3 protein is CAWTPGTAIYNSPLFF.

As regards this clone: The CDR3 extends 3 residues past the end of the read, so its final part is completed from the germline J gene. The chain combines TRBV11-3 with TRBJ1-6, with a possible D match to TRBD1 (5 bases). CDR3 length equals 13 residues. V was pared by 5 bases and J by 8 bases, with 10 bases between. Germline CDR1 and CDR2: SGHNT and YENEEA. The CDR3 bases that were read are TGTGCCAGCAGCAAGGGGATGGATTCACCC. Amino acid sequence: CASSKGMDSP. The CDR3 as a whole reads CASSKGMDSPLHF.

In the case of this clone: The read ends 3 residues before the CDR3 terminus; that terminus is restored from the germline J gene. The V and J genes are TRBV7-9 and TRBJ1-2, with no clear D. CDR1 and CDR2 from the germline V gene are SEHNR and FQNEAQ (reference sequence). The CDR3 spans 13 residues. The CDR3 DNA, read in part, is TGTGCCAGCAGCTTAGCTACAGACTACGAC. Translated, it gives CASSLATDYD. In full, the CDR3 reads CASSLATDYDYTF.

With regard to this clone: The read ends 3 residues before the CDR3 terminus; that terminus is restored from the germline J gene. The rearrangement joins TRBV7-2 to TRBJ1-5; D is perhaps TRBD1 (6 bases). Germline V gene data show CDR1 as SGHTA and CDR2 as FQGNSA. V lost 2 bases and J 5 bases, leaving 10 bases between the germline ends. The CDR3 consists of 14 residues. The part of the CDR3 DNA that was read is TGTGCCAGCAGCTTACACAGGGCCGATCAGCCC. It encodes CASSLHRADQP. The CDR3 in full is CASSLHRADQPQHF.

In the case of this clone: With the read ending 3 residues before the CDR3 end, the germline J gene is used to fill in that end. This chain connects TRBV11-2 to TRBJ2-5, with TRBD1 matching over 7 bases. Trimming cost V 1 base and J 1 base; bases outside gene matches: 3. This CDR3 spans 15 amino acids. The germline V gene has CDR1 SGHAT and CDR2 FQNNGV. CDR3 region: CASSLGDSLQETQYF. Incomplete CDR3 DNA: TGTGCCAGCAGCTTAGGGGACAGCCTCCAAGAGACC. Supplemented by reference TRBV11-2 and TRBJ2-5, the full variable domain reads EAGVAQSPRYKIIEKRQSVAFWCNPISGHATLYWYQQILGQGPKLLIQFQNNGVVDDSQLPKDRFSAERLKGVDSTLKIQPAKLEDSAVYLCASSLGDSLQETQYFGPGTRLLVL.

Of note for this clone: The CDR3 end lies 3 residues beyond the end of the read and is filled in from the germline J gene. The chain links TRBV11-2 to TRBJ1-6, with 9 bases aligning to TRBD1. The CDR3 is made up of 15 amino acids. The germline V gene has CDR1 SGHAT and CDR2 FQNNGV. J gave up 12 bases and V 0 bases, and 6 bases lay outside the gene matches. CDR3 bases read: TGTGCCAGCAGCTTAGACCGGGACAGGGCCTTACCC. This translates into CASSLDRDRALP. The CDR3 reads in full as CASSLDRDRALPLHF.

Comments on this clone: The CDR3 end falls 3 residues outside the read, so it is completed with the germline J gene. The chain joins TRBV5-4 to TRBJ2-1, with D uncertain. Looked up from germline, CDR1 is SGHNT and CDR2 is YYREEE (reference sequence). Trimming removed 0 bases at V and 9 bases at J, with 4 bases between. CDR3 length: 11 amino acids. The part of the CDR3 DNA that was read is TGTGCCAGCAGCTTGGCATCTGAG. The encoded protein is CASSLASE. The CDR3 in its entirety is CASSLASEQFF.

Details on this clone: The sequenced fragment ends 3 residues before the CDR3 boundary, so the rest is inferred from the germline J gene. The chain couples TRBV5-1 to TRBJ2-2; 9 bases align to TRBD1. This CDR3 region has 17 residues. The trim removed 3 bases at V and 1 base at J, leaving 7 bases unmatched. The germline CDR1 and CDR2 sequences are SGHRS and YFSETQ. CDR3 DNA (partial): TGCGCCAGCAGCTCCACCCCGGGACAGGGGAACACCGGGGAG. Protein product: CASSSTPGQGNTGE. In full, the CDR3 is CASSSTPGQGNTGELFF.

Details on this clone: The sequenced fragment ends 3 residues before the CDR3 boundary, so the rest is inferred from the germline J gene. This chain links TRBV29-1 with TRBJ1-1; D may be TRBD1 (5 bases). The germline gives CDR1 SQVTM, CDR2 ANQGSEA. The ends were cut back, 8 bases at V and 0 bases at J, with 13 bases in the middle. The CDR3 consists of 13 residues. The covered CDR3 bases are TGCAGCTCGGGAGGGGCGATGAACACTGAA. Encoded protein: CSSGGAMNTE. The entire CDR3 sequence reads CSSGGAMNTEAFF.

A note on this clone: Germline is not matched at one junction end, which may reflect a read error. The CDR3 end falls 3 residues outside the read, so it is completed with the germline J gene. The genes are TRBV19 and TRBJ1-2; D is unclear. Germline-derived CDR1 and CDR2 are LNHDA and SQIVND (reference sequence). This CDR3 spans 15 amino acids. The CDR3 sequence: CASSSAGGSPDTYTF. The CDR3 DNA, read in part, is TGTGCCAGCAGTAGTGCGGGCGGCTCTCCAGATACC.

This clone is labeled medium-sized based on frequency. The CDR3 is cut off 3 residues early in the read; its end comes from the germline J gene. V and J are TRBV19 and TRBJ2-3, with 14 bases matching TRBD2. In germline, CDR1 is LNHDA, CDR2 SQIVND (reference sequence). The junction had 5 bases not matched to a gene; V was cut back by 4 bases and J by 2 bases. This CDR3 region has 17 residues. CDR3 sequence reads: CASSKRLAGGNTDTQYF. The sequenced part of the CDR3 DNA is TGTGCCAGTAGTAAACGACTAGCGGGGGGGAACACAGATACG.

Notes on this clone: Sequence at one end of the junction differs from germline and may be a read error. Coverage ceases 3 residues before the CDR3 finishes, and the germline J gene fills in the end. The chain links TRBV4-2 to TRBJ1-6; 7 nucleotides agree with TRBD1. The CDR3 extends over 18 amino acids. Per germline, CDR1 LGHNA and CDR2 YNFKEQ. The sequenced CDR3 bases are TGCGCCAGCAGCCGCTCGTGGGGGAATCGGGACAGCCATTCACCC. It yields the protein CASSRSWGNRDSHSP. The complete CDR3 sequence is CASSRSWGNRDSHSPLHF.

Turning to this clone: The missing CDR3 end, 3 residues past where the read stops, is filled in from the germline J gene. The chain has TRBV5-1 and TRBJ2-5; TRBD2 agrees at 13 bases. CDR3 length: 16 residues. Germline values: CDR1 SGHRS, CDR2 YFSETQ. V shed 4 bases, J shed 2 bases, and the junction held 5 bases outside the gene matches. Incomplete CDR3 DNA: TGCGCCAGCAGCAGCGGGACTAGCGGGGTGCAAGAGACC. Encoded protein: CASSSGTSGVQET. From start to end, the CDR3 is CASSSGTSGVQETQYF.

Comment on this clone: The read gets to within 3 residues of the CDR3 end, and the germline J gene fills in the rest. This chain joins TRBV7-2 and TRBJ2-7; 11 nucleotides line up with TRBD1. The length of the CDR3 is 14 residues. The V gene end was trimmed by 5 bases and the J gene end by 3 bases; junction bases not matched to a gene: 3. The germline gives CDR1 SGHTA, CDR2 FQGNSA. The CDR3 DNA, read in part, is TGTGCCAGCAGCCCCGGGACAGGGGGCTACGAG. Translated: CASSPGTGGYE. Given in full, the CDR3 is CASSPGTGGYEQYF.

As regards this clone: With the read ending 3 residues before the CDR3 end, the germline J gene is used to fill in that end. This chain links TRBV18 with TRBJ2-3; D remains ambiguous. There are 12 residues in the CDR3. Germline V gene sequence: CDR1 KGHSH, CDR2 LQKENI. The DNA read from the CDR3 is TGTGCCAGCCCAAACTACCAAGAGACG. Amino acids: CASPNYQET. The full CDR3 sequence reads CASPNYQETQYF.

Concerning this clone: The DNA ends 3 residues before the CDR3 does, and the rest of the CDR3 is filled in from the germline J gene. J is TRBJ1-2 and V is TRBV2, with D possibly being TRBD1 (5 bases). In germline, CDR1 is SNHLY, CDR2 FYNNEI. The CDR3 has 15 residues. The CDR3 sequence: CASSDSGGSYNDYTF. CDR3 DNA (partial): TGTGCCAGCAGTGATAGCGGGGGATCCTACAATGAC.